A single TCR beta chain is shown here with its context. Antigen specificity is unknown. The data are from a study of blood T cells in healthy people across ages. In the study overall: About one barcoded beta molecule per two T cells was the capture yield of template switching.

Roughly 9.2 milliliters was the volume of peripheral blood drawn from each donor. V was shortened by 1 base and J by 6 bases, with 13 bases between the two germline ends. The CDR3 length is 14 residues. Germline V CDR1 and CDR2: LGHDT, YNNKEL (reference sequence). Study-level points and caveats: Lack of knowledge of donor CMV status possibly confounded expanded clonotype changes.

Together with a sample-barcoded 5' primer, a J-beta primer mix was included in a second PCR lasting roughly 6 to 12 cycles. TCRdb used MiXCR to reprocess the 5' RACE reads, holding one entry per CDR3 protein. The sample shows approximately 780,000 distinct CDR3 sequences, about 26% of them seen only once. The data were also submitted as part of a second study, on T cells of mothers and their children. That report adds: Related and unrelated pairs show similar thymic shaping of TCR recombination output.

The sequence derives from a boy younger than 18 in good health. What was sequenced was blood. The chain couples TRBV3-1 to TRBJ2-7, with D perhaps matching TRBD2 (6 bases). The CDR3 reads CASSQAGLASEQYF. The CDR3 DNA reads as TGTGCCAGCAGCCAAGCGGGACTGGCGTCCGAGCAGTACTTC.